This entry concerns a single TCR beta chain. The target antigen is unknown. These data are taken from a study of OX40 agonist ivuxolimab in advanced cancers. Study summary: Ivuxolimab doses were 0.01, 0.1, 0.3, 1.5, 3 or 10 mg/kg every 2 weeks.

Repertoires were generated with immunoSEQ multiplex PCR, while TCRdb's copy carries only in-frame clones and drops some. This table holds tens of thousands of clones, 89% found once. Findings and caveats of the study: On average, CD8+ T cells showed a greater number of expanded clones than CD4+.

Blood draws occurred at baseline, cycle 4 day 1, and cycle 7 day 1. The CDR3 contains 15 residues. Germline trimming cut 5 bases from V and 9 bases from J; bases unmatched to any gene: 7. In germline, CDR1 is MNHEY, CDR2 SMNVEV (reference sequence). The TCR was taken from an adult with an advanced solid tumor such as melanoma, head and neck, liver or kidney cancer. The specimen comprised CD4+ or CD8+ T cells sorted from blood, sampled in a trial of the OX40 agonist ivuxolimab. The chain links TRBV27 to TRBJ2-1, with 13 bases aligning to TRBD2. CDR3 sequence (DNA): TGTGCCAGCAGTAGAGGACTAGCGGGAGTTGTTGAGCAGTTCTTC. Residues: CASSRGLAGVVEQFF.